The clone carrying this TCR beta chain was detected once. The CDR3 is 12 amino acids. Trimming shortened V by 5 bases and J by 5 bases, and 7 bases separated the two germline ends. From germline, CDR1 is MDHEN and CDR2 SYDVKM. The record originates from a study of control samples from healthy donors and cancer patients. Method: immunoSEQ multiplex PCR; TCRdb's copy keeps in-frame clones and lacks some. This sample has 100,000 to 150,000 clones, with 90% to 95% found just once. The gene calls are TRBV28 and TRBJ2-1; D uncertain. The origin of this receptor is a man between 45 and 60 years old with head and neck cancer. Sequences were obtained from PBMCs. The CDR3 DNA reads as TGTGCCAGCAGTCTGCCTGACAATGAGCAGTTCTTC. Translating gives CASSLPDNEQFF.